One T cell receptor beta chain is described in this entry. Its antigen is still unknown. Arm-PCR with iRepertoire HTBI primers amplified the CDR3 regions for these TCR beta libraries. In the authors' workflow: Identification of gene segments yielded 60 or so TRBV and around 13 TRBJ across samples. TCRdb processed the multiplex PCR reads anew with MiXCR; each CDR3 protein has one entry. The V and J calls were not made by the authors but by TCRdb's processing. Of approximately 290,000 distinct CDR3 sequences in the sample, 22% were seen once. These data are taken from a study of regulatory T cells in long-lasting Graves disease. Background on the study: Positivity for TSH receptor antibodies plus over 5 years of antithyroid drugs meant persistent Graves' disease.

V gave up 3 bases and J gave up 4 bases, with 13 bases separating them. The germline V gene has CDR1 SGHTA and CDR2 FQGNSA. This CDR3 comprises 14 residues. Study-wide findings and caveats: Persistent disease samples used TRBV28, TRBJ1-2 and TRBJ2-5 preferentially.

Time point of the sample: persistent/refractory GD, antithyroid drugs over 5 years with positive TRAb. After RNA was extracted from PBMCs, the TCR library was made from it. Patients hailed from an endocrinology department in Xi'an, China. Sequenced material: peripheral blood mononuclear cells (PBMCs), taken when the disease was refractory, from a patient treated with antithyroid drugs. V gene TRBV7-2 combines with J gene TRBJ2-7; tentative D call: TRBD1 (6 bases). This clonotype was obtained from a female donor with Graves disease. This CDR3 is CASSLRTEGYEQYF. CDR3 coding DNA: TGTGCCAGCAGCTTGCGGACAGAAGGGTACGAGCAGTACTTC.